This T cell receptor beta chain was recovered during a study of cytomegalovirus exposure and HLA in healthy donors (dated by TCRdb to 2016 to 2017). In terms of the full investigation: An earlier analysis of fewer than 750 of the donors reported roughly 300 Gb of sequence data and 90 million to 120 million unique TCR beta sequences obtained from about 179 million T cells. An early release that covered about 600 HLA-typed donors contained about 300 gigabases of sequencing data and about 93 million unique TCR sequences. The genetic ancestry cluster associated with self-reported Caucasian donors included approximately 85% of the approximately 410 genotyped donors. The study aimed to test whether cataloging public T cell receptors could reveal signatures of past pathogen exposure. The T cell repertoires of 666 subjects were profiled by immunosequencing and related to cytomegalovirus serostatus. In addition to the first cohort of 666 subjects, a separate validation cohort of 120 different subjects was used. To predict cytomegalovirus infection status, the study brought together high-throughput TCR immunosequencing, statistical association of individual TCRs with disease status, and machine learning. To study patterns of TCR occurrence, a later analysis re-analyzed previously published TCR beta repertoires from hundreds of donors and added high-resolution HLA genotyping. Rather than drawing on any new phenotypic data, the later analysis identified candidate immune exposures from TCR beta sequences and the way those sequences occurred across donors. An earlier analysis of around 540 of the donors applied high-throughput TCR beta sequencing to assess whether each TCR beta V gene segment acted as functional or pseudogenic. Donor age, sex, ethnicity and CMV serostatus were collected together with the repertoire data. A later genetic analysis took genome-wide SNP genotypes for about three fifths of the 666 donors and used that subset as a discovery cohort. Every discovery cohort repertoire had been produced on one sequencing platform. HLA typing included class I and class II loci at four-digit resolution. The number of typed donors differed by locus: about 629-640 for A, B, C, DRB1 and DQB1; approximately 540 for DQA1; 606 for DPA1; and around 490 for DPB1. A handful of DR-DQ haplotypes were handled as single units for association and clustering because linkage in the cohort was strong. Across approximately 400 genotyped donors of the cohort, an average of roughly 250,000 unique TCR beta nucleotide sequences per donor were sequenced, and roughly 20% of those sequences were non-productive. Findings and caveats that apply to the study as a whole: A few of the identified cytomegalovirus-associated TCR beta chains were confirmed in vitro to be specific for cytomegalovirus antigens. Most CMV-associated TCR beta chains appeared to be HLA-restricted in a later analysis, and the HLA associations seemed to be driven largely by CMV exposure. The 87-base-pair reads could not distinguish some IMGT-functional V segments, including TRBV6-2 and TRBV6-3, so those segments were excluded. The authors suggested that the approach could potentially be extended to other disease states and immunological phenotypes. According to a later analysis, TCR association rates differed among HLA loci, with DRB1 alleles showing the most associated TCRs and HLA-C alleles showing the fewest. A total of some 180 TCR beta chains were listed by the study as associated with cytomegalovirus. Because counts were too low, seventeen rarely observed V segments, including chromosome 9 orphons, were excluded from the earlier analysis of some 540 of the donors. In this cohort, only TCR beta chains were sequenced, and detectable features were limited by the absence of alpha or paired-chain data. CMV serostatus was the only immune exposure information available for the cohort. Because HLA typing was unavailable for some donors at each locus, only the typed subset was used in association tests. Compared with equally common non-associated chains, HLA-associated TCR beta chains in a later analysis were more clonally expanded and had lower generation probabilities. Roughly uniform sequencing depth across donors was assumed in presence/absence analyses, although this assumption may not hold. Specific HLA alleles were associated with around 18,000 TCR beta sequences at a false discovery rate of 0.05 in a later analysis. The sequencing pipeline was judged likely to have produced a cluster of highly shared sequence variants as a technical artifact. A later genetic analysis associated a missense DCLRE1C variant with V-gene and J-gene trimming of TCR beta chains, and an independent cohort replicated the association. A further reported finding was that TCR beta sequences accurately predicted the HLA-A and HLA-B alleles for most subjects in the first cohort. The classifier was reported to diagnose cytomegalovirus status with high specificity and sensitivity in both the original cohort and the validation cohort. In an earlier analysis of 587 of the donors, most TCR beta V segments were observed in productive rearrangements about 87% or about 30% of the time, broadly matching IMGT annotations. According to a later genetic analysis, donors in an Asian-associated ancestry cluster had fewer N-insertions in productive TCRs than the approximately 670-donor mean. Strong co-occurrence of HLA alleles, especially DR and DQ, made assigning TCR associations to individual alleles difficult. Correlated functional status among segregating V segments might reflect linkage disequilibrium, but an unknown experimental factor could not be ruled out. Several of the top co-occurrence clusters appeared to be linked to parvovirus B19, influenza, CMV and Epstein-Barr virus, according to a later analysis. Across donors, most TCR sequences were observed very rarely, whereas some public TCRs were present in many individuals.

In total, approximately 700 healthy bone marrow donors made up the cohort. All cohort members were sampled while nominally healthy, although unrecorded immune exposures were likely present. The donor tested CMV seronegative and was one of the 352 seronegative cohort members. Each donor provided a peripheral blood sample, and peripheral blood mononuclear cells were used for TCR beta sequencing. Genomic DNA extraction from the blood cell samples was performed with the Qiagen DNeasy Blood Extraction Kit. CDR1 and CDR2, looked up from the germline V gene (reference sequence), are LNHDA and SQIVND. Including the terminal cysteine and phenylalanine, the CDR3 comprises 14 residues. The CDR3 DNA has 42 bases and is translated from base 1. Trimmed from V: 8 bases; trimmed from J: 1 base; junction bases lacking a gene match: 6. Library creation used the immunoSEQ multiplex PCR assay. For the multiplex PCR, a mixture combining 60 forward primers for TCR Vbeta segments and 13 reverse primers for TCR Jbeta segments was used. A multiplex PCR assay on genomic DNA amplified the CDR3 region of rearranged TCR beta genes. The amplified TCR beta libraries were sequenced on the Illumina HiSeq System as 87-base-pair reads. In the authors' own workflow: In a later analysis, 80 million or so unique TCR beta chains were counted across the 500 to 850 repertoires, and about 9.9 million of these chains were shared by at least two donors. Raw reads were error-corrected and collapsed into unique sequences with a nearest-neighbor algorithm that merged closely related sequences to remove PCR and sequencing errors. Alignment of CDR3 sequences to IMGT reference sequences was used to assign V, D and J gene segments. Each retained sequence needed at least a six-nucleotide match to both a V gene segment and a J gene segment. Rearrangements were classified as productive when the CDR3 lacked stop codons and remained in frame with V and J, and all other rearrangements were classified as non-productive. Following IMGT convention, CDR3 was defined as the stretch from the second conserved V-encoded cysteine to the conserved J-encoded phenylalanine. In an earlier analysis of roughly 610 of the donors, sequences lacking an unambiguous match to a single V gene segment were excluded. An earlier analysis of roughly 590 of the donors called V segments functional above 56.7% productive rearrangements and segregating when the between-donor standard deviation exceeded 5%. To diagnose cytomegalovirus status from the catalog of TCR beta chain sequences, a statistical classification framework was built. In a later analysis, TCR nucleotide sequences were compared against IMGT/GENE-DB human TR gene sequences so that V and J genes could be assigned. In a later analysis, CDR3 sequences and most-parsimonious VDJ recombination scenarios were assigned using the TCRdist pipeline. In a later analysis, each TCR beta chain was defined by its CDR3 amino acid sequence together with its V-gene family, and reads without a unique V-gene family were excluded. In a later analysis, approximately 590 highly shared, low-generation-probability nucleotide sequences were removed to address suspected cross-contamination and a sequencing artifact. In a later analysis, a clonal expansion index was calculated for each public chain from normalized within-repertoire ranks of inferred template counts. Generation probabilities in a later analysis came from a VDJ recombination model fitted to out-of-frame rearrangements, and those results were checked against IGoR. Hypergeometric tests were used in a later analysis to score TCR-TCR, TCR-HLA and TCR-CMV co-occurrence, with a repertoire-size bias correction applied to the TCR pairs. To estimate false discovery rates, a later analysis permuted the HLA or CMV assignments 20 times. In a later analysis, co-occurring TCRs were grouped using DBSCAN, with TCRdist sequence similarity added in when clustering inside HLA-allele-positive subsets. Repertoires with fewer than 30,000 or more than 120,000 public chains were left out of co-occurrence clustering, as were five repertoires with anomalous nucleotide sharing. TCRdb mirrors the immuneACCESS table, restricted to in-frame sequences. Some clones are absent from its copies; in checked studies, under half trace to an unresolved V gene, and the reason for the others is unknown. V and J calls and clone size are as listed in that table; D and trimming were resolved from the DNA. This sample is represented by about 130,000 clones; 65% to 90% of them were singletons. 2% to 3% of the sample is in the top ten clones.

Regarding this clone: This receptor's antigen is unknown. No per-base quality is available; no much larger clone lies one base away.

The source material was PBMCs. The V and J segments used are TRBV19 and TRBJ1-1; TRBD1 fits 8 bases in the junction. The clonotype originates from a man aged 50-60 years in good health and CMV-seronegative. The CDR3 loop reads CASQTGDTNTEAFF. The DNA sequence is as follows: TGTGCCAGTCAGACAGGGGACACGAACACTGAAGCTTTCTTT.